This passage covers 4 T cell receptor beta chains from one sample sequenced in a study. Treg sorting used a CD4+CD25+CD127-/low gate. TCRdb analysed the 5' RACE reads with MiXCR anew, one entry per CDR3 protein. Altogether about 57,000 distinct CDR3 sequences are present, about 25% being singletons, with the ten largest covering 2.2%. The sequenced sample consisted of tumor-infiltrating Tregs sorted from the breast tumor. All receptors derive from a female donor with breast cancer.

The V gene is TRBV11-1, the J gene TRBJ2-3; 7 bases line up with TRBD1. J was trimmed by 1 base and V by 0 bases; bases with no gene match: 7. Germline CDR1 SGHAT, CDR2 FQDESV (reference sequence). The CDR3 has 17 residues. CDR3 nucleotides: TGTGCCAGCAGCTTAGCCCGACAGGGTTCGGGCACAGATACGCAGTATTTT. Translating gives CASSLARQGSGTDTQYF. Variable domain in full (rest from reference TRBV11-1 and TRBJ2-3): EAEVAQSPRYKITEKSQAVAFWCDPISGHATLYWYRQILGQGPELLVQFQDESVVDDSQLPKDRFSAERLKGVDSTLKIQPAELGDSAMYLCASSLARQGSGTDTQYFGPGTRLTVL.

Note on this clonotype: Given a much more abundant clone one base away, this may be a read error. The chain carries TRBV6-1 and TRBJ2-4; D possibly corresponds to TRBD1 (6 bases). The germline V gene encodes CDR1 MNHNS and CDR2 SASEGT. This CDR3 has 15 residues. CDR3 protein: CARSVQGLTKNIQYF. In DNA, the CDR3 is TGTGCCAGGAGTGTTCAGGGGCTGACCAAAAACATTCAGTACTTC.

The genes are TRBV7-6 and TRBJ2-2, with a possible D match to TRBD1 (5 bases). Germline values: CDR1 SGHVS, CDR2 FNYEAQ. This CDR3 spans 14 amino acids. V shed 5 bases and J shed 3 bases, with 10 bases lying between them. CDR3 sequence: CASSPQTDTGELFF. In DNA form, the CDR3 reads TGTGCCAGCAGCCCCCAGACAGACACCGGGGAGCTGTTTTTT.

A few counts support this clonotype. The chain is built from TRBV7-3 and TRBJ2-7, with a possible D match to TRBD2 (6 bases). Germline assignment: CDR1 SGHTA and CDR2 FQGTGA. The CDR3 is 14 residues long. The V gene lost 6 bases and the J gene lost 5 bases, with 17 bases spanning the gap. The CDR3 is CASSPSGGDHEQYF. The CDR3 DNA reads TGTGCCAGCAGTCCCTCAGGCGGGGACCACGAGCAGTACTTC.